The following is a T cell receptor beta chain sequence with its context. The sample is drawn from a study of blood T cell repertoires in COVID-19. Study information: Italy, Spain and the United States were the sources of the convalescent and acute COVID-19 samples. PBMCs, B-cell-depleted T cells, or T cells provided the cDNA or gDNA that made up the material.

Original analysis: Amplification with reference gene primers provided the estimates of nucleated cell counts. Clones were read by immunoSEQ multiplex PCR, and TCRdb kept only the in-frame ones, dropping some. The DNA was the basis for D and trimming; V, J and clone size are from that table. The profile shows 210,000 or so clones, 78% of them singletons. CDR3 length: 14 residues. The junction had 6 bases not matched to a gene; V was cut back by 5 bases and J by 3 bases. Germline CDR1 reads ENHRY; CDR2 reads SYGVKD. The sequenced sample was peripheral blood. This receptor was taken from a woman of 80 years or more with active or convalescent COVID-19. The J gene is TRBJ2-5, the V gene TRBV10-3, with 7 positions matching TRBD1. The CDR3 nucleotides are TGTGCCATCAGTACAGGGGTTTTGGAAGAGACCCAGTACTTC. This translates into CAISTGVLEETQYF.